This is a list of T cell receptor beta chains from one sample in a study of beta chain features in type 1 diabetes. Here immunoSEQ multiplex PCR was the method, and the copy in TCRdb shows in-frame clones only, minus some. Of more than 550,000 clones in the sample, over 13% were seen once. Input material: naive CD4+ T cells from blood. The receptors come from a man aged 18 to 30 with type 1 diabetes. CDR3s include the opening cysteine and the closing phenylalanine or tryptophan. The D gene is left open where the match is weak.

D gene	V gene	J gene	CDR3 protein
TRBD2	TRBV15	TRBJ2-7	CATSPRTSGLTYEQYF
TRBD2	TRBV6-6	TRBJ2-5	CASHRLAGQETQYF
TRBD1	TRBV4-3	TRBJ1-2	CASSLLTGGDVGGYTF
TRBD1	TRBV29-1	TRBJ1-1	CSGGTGVAFF
.	TRBV2	TRBJ2-5	CASSEAETQYF
.	TRBV7-9	TRBJ2-4	CASSLRRGCDIQYF
.	TRBV30	TRBJ1-4	CASSRGTATNEKLFF
.	TRBV29-1	TRBJ1-5	CSPRPGGQPQHF
.	TRBV15	TRBJ1-1	CATSRGISEGLATEAFF
.	TRBV6-5	TRBJ2-7	CASSILARSYEQYF
.	TRBV10-3	TRBJ1-5	CAISAGESQPQHF
.	TRBV2	TRBJ1-5	CASSEEDAVLQPQHF
.	TRBV30	TRBJ1-3	CAWSVLTWQDSGNTIYF
TRBD2	TRBV7-7	TRBJ2-5	CASSFQGLAGEETQYF
.	TRBV9	TRBJ2-3	CASSVVGADTQYF
.	TRBV25-1	TRBJ2-1	CASSGDTRSYNEQFF
TRBD2	TRBV30	TRBJ2-5	CAWSVIRGGGETQYF
TRBD1	TRBV9	TRBJ1-1	CASSVDLGGGFSAEAFF
TRBD1	TRBV7-2	TRBJ2-5	CASRPLRTGHQETQYF
.	TRBV18	TRBJ2-7	CASSPGGSSYEQYF
TRBD1	TRBV30	TRBJ2-7	CASGQGGREQYF
.	TRBV7-2	TRBJ2-1	CASSLGSGLTYNEQFF
.	TRBV2	TRBJ1-2	CASRTGRTLNYGYTF
TRBD2	TRBV5-4	TRBJ2-3	CASGLAGEPTDTQYF
.	TRBV6-5	TRBJ1-2	CASSYSGVGGYTF
.	TRBV29-1	TRBJ1-1	CSVAQKNTEAFF
.	TRBV9	TRBJ2-5	CASSVDELHQETQYF
.	TRBV7-7	TRBJ2-6	CASSLGVSGANVLTF
.	TRBV15	TRBJ1-5	CATSERGQPQHF
.	TRBV6-5	TRBJ1-4	CASSLGHSTNEKLFF
TRBD2	TRBV7-2	TRBJ2-7	CASSPAWSGGADSEQYF
TRBD1	TRBV7-8	TRBJ2-5	CASSFTGQGGETQYF
.	TRBV30	TRBJ1-4	CAWSDSQREKLFF
TRBD2	TRBV7-9	TRBJ2-7	CASSRAPGLVEQYF
TRBD1	TRBV6-5	TRBJ1-5	CATGTGKFRQPQHF
.	TRBV11-3	TRBJ2-3	CASSLGRTYTDTQYF
TRBD1	TRBV2	TRBJ2-7	CASSGQGGRAYEQYF